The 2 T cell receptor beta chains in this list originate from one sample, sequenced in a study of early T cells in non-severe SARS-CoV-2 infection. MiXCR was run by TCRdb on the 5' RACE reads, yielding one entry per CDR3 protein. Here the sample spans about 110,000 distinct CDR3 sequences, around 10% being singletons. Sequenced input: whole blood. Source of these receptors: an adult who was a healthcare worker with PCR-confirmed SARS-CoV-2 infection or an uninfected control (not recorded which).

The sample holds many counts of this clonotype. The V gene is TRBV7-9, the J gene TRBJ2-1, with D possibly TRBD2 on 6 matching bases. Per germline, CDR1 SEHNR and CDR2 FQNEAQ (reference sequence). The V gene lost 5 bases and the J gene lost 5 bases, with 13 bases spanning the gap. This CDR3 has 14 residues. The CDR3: CASSPPGLHNEQFF. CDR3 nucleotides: TGTGCCAGCAGCCCACCGGGACTCCACAATGAGCAGTTCTTC. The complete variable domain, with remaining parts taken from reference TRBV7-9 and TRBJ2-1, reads DTGVSQNPRHKITKRGQNVTFRCDPISEHNRLYWYRQTLGQGPEFLTYFQNEAQLEKSRLLSDRFSAERPKGSFSTLEIQRTEQGDSAMYLCASSPPGLHNEQFFGPGTRLTVL.

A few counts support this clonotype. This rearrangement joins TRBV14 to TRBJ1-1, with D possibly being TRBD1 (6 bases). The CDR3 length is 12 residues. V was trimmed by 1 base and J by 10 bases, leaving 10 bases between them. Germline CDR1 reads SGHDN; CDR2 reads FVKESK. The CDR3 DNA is TGTGCCAGCAGCCAAGCCGGGGGCGCAGCTTTCTTT. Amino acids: CASSQAGGAAFF.